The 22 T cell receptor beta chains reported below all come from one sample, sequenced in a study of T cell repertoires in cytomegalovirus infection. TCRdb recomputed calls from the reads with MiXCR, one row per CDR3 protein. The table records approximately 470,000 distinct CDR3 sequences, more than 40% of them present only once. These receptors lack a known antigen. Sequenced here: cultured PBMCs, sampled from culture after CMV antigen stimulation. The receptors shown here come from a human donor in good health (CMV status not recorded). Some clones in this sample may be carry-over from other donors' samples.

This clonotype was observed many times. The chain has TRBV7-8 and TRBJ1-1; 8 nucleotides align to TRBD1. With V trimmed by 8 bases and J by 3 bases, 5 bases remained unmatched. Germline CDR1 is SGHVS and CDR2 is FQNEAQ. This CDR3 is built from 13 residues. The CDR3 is CASSMTGDTEAFF. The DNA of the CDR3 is TGTGCCAGCTCTATGACAGGGGACACTGAAGCTTTCTTT.

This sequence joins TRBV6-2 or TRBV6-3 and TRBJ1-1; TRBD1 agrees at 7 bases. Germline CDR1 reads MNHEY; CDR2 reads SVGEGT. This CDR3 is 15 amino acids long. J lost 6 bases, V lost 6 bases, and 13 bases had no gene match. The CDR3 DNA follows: TGTGCCAGCAGCCAGACGGCCAGGGGGTCCGCTGAAGCTTTCTTT. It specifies CASSQTARGSAEAFF.

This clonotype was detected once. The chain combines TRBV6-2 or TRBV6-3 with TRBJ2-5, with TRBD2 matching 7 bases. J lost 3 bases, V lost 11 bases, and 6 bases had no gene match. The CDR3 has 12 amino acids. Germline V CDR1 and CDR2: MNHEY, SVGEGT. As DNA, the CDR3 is TGTGCCGGTATCCGGGGGGAAGAGACCCAGTACTTC. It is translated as CAGIRGEETQYF.

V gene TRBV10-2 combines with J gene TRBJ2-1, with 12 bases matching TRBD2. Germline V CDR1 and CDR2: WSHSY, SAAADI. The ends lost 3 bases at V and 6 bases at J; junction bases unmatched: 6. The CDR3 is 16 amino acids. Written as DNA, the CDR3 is TGCGCCAGCAGTGATCTAGCGGGAGGGCCCCGCAATGAGCAGTTCTTC. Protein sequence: CASSDLAGGPRNEQFF.

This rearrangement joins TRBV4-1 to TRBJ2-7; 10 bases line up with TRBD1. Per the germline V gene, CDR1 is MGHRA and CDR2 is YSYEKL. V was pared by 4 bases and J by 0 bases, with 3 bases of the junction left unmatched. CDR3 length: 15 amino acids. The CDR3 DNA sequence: TGCGCCAGCAGCCCGGGACAGGGGACCTCCTACGAGCAGTACTTC. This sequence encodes CASSPGQGTSYEQYF.

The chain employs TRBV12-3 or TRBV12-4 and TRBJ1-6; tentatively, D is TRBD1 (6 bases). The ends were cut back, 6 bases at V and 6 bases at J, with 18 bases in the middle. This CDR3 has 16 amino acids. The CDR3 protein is CASSQFPGQSNSPLHF. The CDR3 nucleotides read TGTGCCAGCAGCCAGTTTCCCGGACAGTCTAATTCACCCCTCCACTTT.

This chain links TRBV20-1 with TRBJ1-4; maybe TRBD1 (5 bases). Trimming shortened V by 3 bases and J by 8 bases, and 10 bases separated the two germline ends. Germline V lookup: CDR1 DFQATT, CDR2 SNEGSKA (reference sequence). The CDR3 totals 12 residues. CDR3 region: CSARARDEKLFF. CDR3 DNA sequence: TGCAGTGCTAGGGCCAGGGACGAAAAACTGTTTTTT.

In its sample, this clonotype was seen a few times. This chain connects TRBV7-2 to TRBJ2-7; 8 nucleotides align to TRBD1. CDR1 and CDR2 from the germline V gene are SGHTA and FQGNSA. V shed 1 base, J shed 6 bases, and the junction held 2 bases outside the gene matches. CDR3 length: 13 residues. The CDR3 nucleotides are TGTGCCAGCAGCTTAGGGACAGGGCGCGAGCAGTACTTC. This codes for CASSLGTGREQYF.

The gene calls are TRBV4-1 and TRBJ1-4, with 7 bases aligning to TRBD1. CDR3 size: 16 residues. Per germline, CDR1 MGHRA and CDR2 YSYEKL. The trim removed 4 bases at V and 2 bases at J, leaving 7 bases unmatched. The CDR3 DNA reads TGCGCCAGCAGCCGTCCCGCGGGACAGACTAATGAAAAACTGTTTTTT. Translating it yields CASSRPAGQTNEKLFF.

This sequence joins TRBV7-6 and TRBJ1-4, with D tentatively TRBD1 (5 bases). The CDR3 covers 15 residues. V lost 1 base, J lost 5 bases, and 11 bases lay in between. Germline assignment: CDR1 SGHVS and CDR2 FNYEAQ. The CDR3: CASSLVGASNEKLFF. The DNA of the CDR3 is TGTGCCAGCAGCTTAGTAGGGGCGTCGAATGAAAAACTGTTTTTT.

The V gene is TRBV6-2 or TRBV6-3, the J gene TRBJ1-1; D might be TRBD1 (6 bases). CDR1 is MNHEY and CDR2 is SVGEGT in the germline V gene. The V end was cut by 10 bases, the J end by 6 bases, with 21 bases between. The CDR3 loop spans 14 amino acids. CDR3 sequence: CATQRQAGGAEAFF. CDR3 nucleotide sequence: TGTGCCACCCAGAGACAGGCCGGGGGGGCTGAAGCTTTCTTT.

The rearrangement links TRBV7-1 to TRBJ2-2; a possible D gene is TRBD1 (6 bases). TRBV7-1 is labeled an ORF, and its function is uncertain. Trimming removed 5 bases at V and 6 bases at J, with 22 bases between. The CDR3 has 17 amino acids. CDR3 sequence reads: CASSQGNRAVGAGELFF. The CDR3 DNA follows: TGTGCCAGCAGCCAAGGGAACAGGGCGGTCGGTGCCGGGGAGCTGTTTTTT.

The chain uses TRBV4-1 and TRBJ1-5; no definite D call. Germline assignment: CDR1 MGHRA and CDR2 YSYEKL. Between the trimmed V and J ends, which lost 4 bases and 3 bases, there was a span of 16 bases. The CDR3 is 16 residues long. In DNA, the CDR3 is TGCGCCAGCAGCCCACAAAGTAACACGATCAATCAGCCCCAGCATTTT. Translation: CASSPQSNTINQPQHF.

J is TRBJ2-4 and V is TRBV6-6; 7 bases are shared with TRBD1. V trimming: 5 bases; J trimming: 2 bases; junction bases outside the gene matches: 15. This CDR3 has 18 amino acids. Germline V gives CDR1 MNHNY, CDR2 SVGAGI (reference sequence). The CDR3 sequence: CASSEGQLGFMPKNIQYF. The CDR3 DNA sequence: TGTGCCAGCAGTGAGGGACAGCTAGGGTTTATGCCCAAAAACATTCAGTACTTC.

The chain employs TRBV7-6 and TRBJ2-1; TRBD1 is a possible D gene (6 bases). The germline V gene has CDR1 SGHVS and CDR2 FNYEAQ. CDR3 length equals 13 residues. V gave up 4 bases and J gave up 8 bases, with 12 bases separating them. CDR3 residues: CASSSNRADEQFF. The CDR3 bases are TGTGCCAGCAGCTCTAACAGGGCTGATGAGCAGTTCTTC.

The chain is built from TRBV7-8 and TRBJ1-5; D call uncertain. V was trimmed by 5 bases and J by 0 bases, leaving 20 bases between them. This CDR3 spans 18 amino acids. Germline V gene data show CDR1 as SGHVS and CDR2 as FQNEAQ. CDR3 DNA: TGTGCCAGCAGCCCCCATGGGGAGGGCGGAGATAGCAATCAGCCCCAGCATTTT. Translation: CASSPHGEGGDSNQPQHF.

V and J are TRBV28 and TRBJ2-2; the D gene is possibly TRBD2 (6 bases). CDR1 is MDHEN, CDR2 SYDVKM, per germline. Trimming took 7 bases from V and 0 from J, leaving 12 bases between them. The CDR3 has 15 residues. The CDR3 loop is CASTRAGSNTGELFF. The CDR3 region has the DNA TGTGCCAGCACCAGGGCGGGGTCGAACACCGGGGAGCTGTTTTTT.

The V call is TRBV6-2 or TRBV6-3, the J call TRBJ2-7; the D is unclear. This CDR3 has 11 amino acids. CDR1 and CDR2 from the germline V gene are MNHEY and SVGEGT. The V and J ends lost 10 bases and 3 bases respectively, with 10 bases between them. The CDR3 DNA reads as TGTGCCAACCCCCGGAGCTACGAGCAGTACTTC. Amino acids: CANPRSYEQYF.

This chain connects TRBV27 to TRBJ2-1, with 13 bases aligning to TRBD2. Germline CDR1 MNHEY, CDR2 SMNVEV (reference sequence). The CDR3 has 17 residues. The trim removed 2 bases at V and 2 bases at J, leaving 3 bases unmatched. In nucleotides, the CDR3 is TGTGCCAGCAGTTTAATAGGGACTAGCGGGGCCTACAATGAGCAGTTCTTC. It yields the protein CASSLIGTSGAYNEQFF.

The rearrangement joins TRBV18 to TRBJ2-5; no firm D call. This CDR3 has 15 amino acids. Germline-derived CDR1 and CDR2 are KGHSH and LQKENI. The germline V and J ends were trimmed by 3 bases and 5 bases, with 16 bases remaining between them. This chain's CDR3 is CASSPKKGWHETQYF. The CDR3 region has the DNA TGTGCCAGCTCACCGAAGAAGGGATGGCACGAGACCCAGTACTTC. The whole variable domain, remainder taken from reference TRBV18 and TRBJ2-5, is NAGVMQNPRHLVRRRGQEARLRCSPMKGHSHVYWYRQLPEEGLKFMVYLQKENIIDESGMPKERFSAEFPKEGPSILRIQQVVRGDSAAYFCASSPKKGWHETQYFGPGTRLLVL.

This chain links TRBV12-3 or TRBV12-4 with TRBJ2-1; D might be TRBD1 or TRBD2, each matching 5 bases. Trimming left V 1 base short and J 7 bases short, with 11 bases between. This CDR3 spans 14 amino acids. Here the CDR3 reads CASSLVGWGNEQFF. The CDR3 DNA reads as TGTGCCAGCAGTTTAGTGGGCTGGGGGAATGAGCAGTTCTTC.

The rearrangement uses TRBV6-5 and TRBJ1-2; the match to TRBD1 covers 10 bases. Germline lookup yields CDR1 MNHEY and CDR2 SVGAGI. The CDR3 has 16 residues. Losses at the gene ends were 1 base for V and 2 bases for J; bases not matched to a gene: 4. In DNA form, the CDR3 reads TGTGCCAGCAGTTACTTTAGACAGGGGGCAAACTATGGCTACACCTTC. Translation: CASSYFRQGANYGYTF.